This T cell receptor beta chain came from a study of shared clonotypes between healthy human individuals. Study-wide context: Per-donor plates numbered three CD4 naive, three CD4 memory, two CD8 naive and one CD8 memory.

CDR1 SGDLS and CDR2 YYNGEE come from the germline V gene. CDR3 length equals 17 residues. The V end was cut by 4 bases, the J end by 0 bases, with 17 bases between. A single count supports this clone. TCRdb's table, derived via immunoSEQ multiplex PCR, lists solely in-frame clones and lacks some. The repertoire consists of a few million clones, with 85% to 95% occurring once and the leading ten covering roughly 0.36%. A CD45RA-negative memory subset and a CD45RA+ naive subset were separated from the CD4+ cells. The source is a young man in good health. Some clones in this sample may be carry-over from other donors' samples. The specimen was naive CD4+ T cells from PBMCs. Subset reported: CD45RA+ positively selected. The chain joins TRBV9 to TRBJ2-1; D may correspond to TRBD1 or TRBD2 (5 bases each). The CDR3 DNA follows: TGTGCCAGCAGCAGACGGGGACCGGAGAGCTCCTACAATGAGCAGTTCTTC. Translation: CASSRRGPESSYNEQFF.